Shown below are 13 T cell receptor beta chains from a single sample sequenced in a study of graft-versus-host responses after intestinal transplantation (dated by TCRdb to the early 2020s). Library preparation used the immunoSEQ multiplex PCR assay. TCRdb re-hosts the immuneACCESS table, in-frame sequences only. Its copies lack some clones; in the studies checked, an unresolved V gene accounts for under half of them, and the cause for the rest is not known. This sample gives thousands of clones in total; around a fifth of them show up just once. The ten largest clones represent around 5% of the sample. The time point label, as the study defines it: cells obtained before transplantation from donor or recipient. Sequences were derived from alloreactive CD4+ T cells from a mixed lymphocyte reaction culture, sampled before transplantation. The cell subset or site label, as the study defines it: CFSE-low proliferating T cells sorted from approximately 6-day pre-transplant mixed lymphocyte reaction (GvH or HvG direction). The source of these receptors is a human patient who was an organ donor for intestinal transplantation.

The J gene is TRBJ1-1, the V gene TRBV6-5; 7 bases map to TRBD1. The length of the CDR3 is 14 residues. The ends lost 6 bases at V and 2 bases at J; junction bases unmatched: 6. Germline-derived CDR1 and CDR2 are MNHEY and SVGAGI. In DNA, the CDR3 is TGTGCCAGCAGCAACAGGGGATATAACACTGAAGCTTTCTTT. Protein: CASSNRGYNTEAFF.

The chain combines TRBV25-1 with TRBJ1-3, with TRBD1 as a possible D gene (5 bases). In germline, CDR1 is MGHDK, CDR2 SYGVNS. The V end lost 2 bases, the J end lost 0 bases, and 11 bases lay between the germline ends. This CDR3 region has 16 residues. CDR3 DNA sequence: TGTGCCAGCAGTGAAGGGACTTTCAGCTCTGGAAACACCATATATTTT. Its translation is CASSEGTFSSGNTIYF. Variable domain in full (rest from reference TRBV25-1 and TRBJ1-3): EADIYQTPRYLVIGTGKKITLECSQTMGHDKMYWYQQDPGMELHLIHYSYGVNSTEKGDLSSESTVSRIRTEHFPLTLESARPSHTSQYLCASSEGTFSSGNTIYFGEGSWLTVV.

This chain uses TRBV30 with TRBJ2-5, with 7 positions matching TRBD1. The CDR3 has 13 residues. Trimming cost V 2 bases and J 3 bases; bases outside gene matches: 3. Germline CDR1 reads GTSNPN; CDR2 reads SVGIG (reference sequence). CDR3 nucleotides: TGTGCCTGGAGTCGAGACAGGGAAGAGACCCAGTACTTC. This translates into CAWSRDREETQYF.

V and J are TRBV6-5 and TRBJ2-3; the match to TRBD2 covers 7 bases. The CDR3 runs 14 residues. Trimming cost V 5 bases and J 5 bases; bases outside gene matches: 7. In germline, CDR1 is MNHEY, CDR2 SVGAGI. The chain's CDR3 is CASSQGRVGDTQYF. The CDR3 DNA sequence: TGTGCCAGCAGTCAAGGGAGGGTAGGAGATACGCAGTATTTT.

The gene calls are TRBV27 and TRBJ2-3; 9 nucleotides align to TRBD2. The CDR3 extends over 14 amino acids. The V segment lost 6 bases and the J segment 1 base; nucleotides outside the gene matches: 2. Germline loops: CDR1 MNHEY, CDR2 SMNVEV (reference sequence). The CDR3 region is CASRLAGGTDTQYF. In DNA form, the CDR3 reads TGTGCCAGCAGATTAGCGGGAGGCACAGATACGCAGTATTTT.

This sequence joins TRBV5-4 and TRBJ1-4, with TRBD1 matching over 7 bases. J was trimmed by 4 bases and V by 4 bases; bases with no gene match: 7. Per the germline V gene, CDR1 is SGHNT and CDR2 is YYREEE (reference sequence). This CDR3 is 15 amino acids long. The CDR3 nucleotides read TGTGCCAGCAGCCAATCCGGGACAGATAATGAAAAACTGTTTTTT. This translates into CASSQSGTDNEKLFF.

V usage is TRBV6-8 and J usage is TRBJ2-3; 7 bases line up with TRBD2. The CDR3 is made up of 14 amino acids. The germline CDR1 and CDR2 sequences are MNHGY and SAAAGT. With 3 bases clipped from V and 3 bases from J, the junction kept 3 bases outside the gene matches. The CDR3 spells CASSYGRGTDTQYF. The CDR3 DNA reads as TGTGCCAGCAGTTATGGGCGGGGGACAGATACGCAGTATTTT.

The chain recombines TRBV5-1 with TRBJ2-3; D is possibly TRBD2 (5 bases). The CDR3 has 14 residues. The V gene's germline CDR1 is SGHRS and CDR2 YFSETQ. Trimming cost V 4 bases and J 2 bases, with 11 bases left between them. Here the CDR3 DNA reads TGCGCCAGCAGCCGACGGCGGGCCACAGATACGCAGTATTTT. Its protein is CASSRRRATDTQYF.

The chain recombines TRBV4-3 with TRBJ1-1; 7 bases agree with TRBD1. J was trimmed by 5 bases and V by 4 bases; bases with no gene match: 4. The CDR3 is made up of 13 amino acids. Germline V gene lookup returns CDR1 LGHNA and CDR2 YSLEER. CDR3 sequence reads: CASSLRTGTEAFF. CDR3 sequence (DNA): TGCGCCAGCAGCCTGCGGACAGGAACTGAAGCTTTCTTT.

This clone has just a few counts. The genes are TRBV4-2 and TRBJ1-1; 12 bases agree with TRBD1. Germline CDR1 and CDR2: LGHNA and YNFKEQ. The CDR3 has 15 residues. V lost 1 base, J lost 6 bases, and 3 bases stayed unmatched. The CDR3 nucleotides read TGTGCCAGCAGCCAAGTGGGACAGGGGGCCTCTGAAGCTTTCTTT. As protein: CASSQVGQGASEAFF.

This clone was counted only a few times. The genes are TRBV5-1 and TRBJ1-5; D remains ambiguous. CDR1 and CDR2 (germline): SGHRS, YFSETQ. Trimming took off 0 bases at V and 6 bases at J, with 13 bases between the two ends. This CDR3 has 15 residues. In nucleotides, the CDR3 is TGCGCCAGCAGCTTGGATCCGACACTGAGTCAGCCCCAGCATTTT. Translating gives CASSLDPTLSQPQHF.

By share of the sample, this clone is medium-sized. V is TRBV19 and J is TRBJ1-1, with D perhaps matching TRBD1 (6 bases). V lost 5 bases, J lost 5 bases, and 15 bases lay in between. CDR1 is LNHDA, CDR2 SQIVND, per germline (reference sequence). The CDR3 has 14 residues. CDR3 coding DNA: TGTGCCAGTAGTTTTCACAGGGAAGGGACTGAAGCTTTCTTT. It translates to CASSFHREGTEAFF.

This CDR3 is CASSQDLDSSNEQFF. The CDR3 DNA is TGCGCCAGCAGCCAAGATTTAGATAGCTCAAATGAGCAGTTCTTC. The rearrangement joins TRBV4-1 to TRBJ2-1; D gene uncertain. Trimming removed 0 bases at V and 7 bases at J, with 13 bases between. The CDR3 runs 15 residues. The germline gives CDR1 MGHRA, CDR2 YSYEKL.